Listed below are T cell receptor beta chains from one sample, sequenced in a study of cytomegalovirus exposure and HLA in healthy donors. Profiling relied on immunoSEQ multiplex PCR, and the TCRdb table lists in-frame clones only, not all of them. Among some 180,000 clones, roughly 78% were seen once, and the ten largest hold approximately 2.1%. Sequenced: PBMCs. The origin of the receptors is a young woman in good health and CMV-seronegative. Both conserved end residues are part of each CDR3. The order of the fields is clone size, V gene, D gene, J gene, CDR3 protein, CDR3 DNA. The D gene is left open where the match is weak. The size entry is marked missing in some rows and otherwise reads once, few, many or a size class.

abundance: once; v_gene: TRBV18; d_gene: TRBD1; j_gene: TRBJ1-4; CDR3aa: CASSPPQGGGEKLFF; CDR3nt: TGTGCCAGCTCACCTCCGCAGGGGGGTGGTGAAAAACTGTTTTTT
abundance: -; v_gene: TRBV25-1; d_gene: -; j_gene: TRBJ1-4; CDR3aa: CASSVSRIQRNEKLFF; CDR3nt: TGTGCCAGCAGTGTGTCCAGGATACAACGGAATGAAAAACTGTTTTTT
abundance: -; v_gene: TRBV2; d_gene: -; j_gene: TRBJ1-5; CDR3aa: CASSPTGFRSNQPQHF; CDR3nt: TGTGCCAGCAGCCCGACAGGATTTCGTAGCAATCAGCCCCAGCATTTT
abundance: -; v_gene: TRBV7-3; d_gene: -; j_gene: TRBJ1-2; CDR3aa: CASGQTLYGYTF; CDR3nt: TGTGCCAGCGGACAGACCCTCTATGGCTACACCTTC
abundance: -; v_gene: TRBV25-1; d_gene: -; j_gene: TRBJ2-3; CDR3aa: CASTGSTDTQYF; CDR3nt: TGTGCCAGCACCGGTAGCACAGATACGCAGTATTTT
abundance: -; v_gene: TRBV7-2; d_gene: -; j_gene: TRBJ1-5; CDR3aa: CASSTTGQQPQHF; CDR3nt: TGTGCCAGCAGCACCACAGGGCAACAGCCCCAGCATTTT
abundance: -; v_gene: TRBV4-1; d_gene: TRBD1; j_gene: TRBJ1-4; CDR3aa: CASSQDLGQGAQSVGKLFF; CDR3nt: TGCGCCAGCAGCCAAGATCTGGGACAGGGGGCTCAGAGCGTTGGAAAACTGTTTTTT
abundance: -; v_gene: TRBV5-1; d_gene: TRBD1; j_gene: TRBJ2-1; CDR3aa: CASSLEGQGSNEQFF; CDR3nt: TGCGCCAGCAGCTTGGAGGGACAGGGGAGCAATGAGCAGTTCTTC
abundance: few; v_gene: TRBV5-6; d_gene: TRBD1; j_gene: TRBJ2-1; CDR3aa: CASSLQGANEQFF; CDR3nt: TGTGCCAGCAGCCTACAGGGGGCAAATGAGCAGTTCTTC
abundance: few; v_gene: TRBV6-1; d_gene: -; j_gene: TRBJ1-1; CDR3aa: CASSVVQLNTEAFF; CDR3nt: TGTGCCAGCAGCGTCGTACAATTGAACACTGAAGCTTTCTTT
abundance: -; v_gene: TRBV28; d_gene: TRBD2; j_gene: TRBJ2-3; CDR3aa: CASSLSPSGGRDTQYF; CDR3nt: TGTGCCAGCAGTTTATCACCCAGCGGGGGCAGAGATACGCAGTATTTT
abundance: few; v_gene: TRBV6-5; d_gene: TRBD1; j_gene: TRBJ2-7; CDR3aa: CASSPTRDRMYEQYF; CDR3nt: TGTGCCAGCAGCCCTACCCGGGACAGGATGTACGAGCAGTACTTC
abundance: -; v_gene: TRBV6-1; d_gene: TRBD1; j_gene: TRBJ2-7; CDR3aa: CASSDRDRVPSYEQYF; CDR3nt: TGTGCCAGCAGTGACCGGGACAGGGTTCCCTCCTACGAGCAGTACTTC
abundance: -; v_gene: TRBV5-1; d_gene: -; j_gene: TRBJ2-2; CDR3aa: CASSLDAVNTGELFF; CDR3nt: TGCGCCAGCAGCTTGGATGCGGTGAACACCGGGGAGCTGTTTTTT
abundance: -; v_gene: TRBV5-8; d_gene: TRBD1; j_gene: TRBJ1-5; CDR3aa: CASSPGTEINQPQHF; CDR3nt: TGTGCCAGCAGCCCCGGGACAGAGATCAATCAGCCCCAGCATTTT
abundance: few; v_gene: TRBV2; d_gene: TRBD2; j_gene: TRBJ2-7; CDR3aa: CASRAGGIGNEQYF; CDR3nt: TGTGCCAGCAGGGCGGGGGGGATCGGAAACGAGCAGTACTTC
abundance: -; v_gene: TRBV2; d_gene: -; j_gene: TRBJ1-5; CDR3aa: CASSGGPNLMAQHF; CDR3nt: TGTGCCAGCAGTGGAGGGCCCAATTTGATGGCCCAGCATTTT
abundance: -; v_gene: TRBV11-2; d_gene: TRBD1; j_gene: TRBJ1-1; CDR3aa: CASSYALNRGDTEAFF; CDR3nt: TGTGCCAGCAGCTATGCCCTAAACAGGGGGGACACTGAAGCTTTCTTT
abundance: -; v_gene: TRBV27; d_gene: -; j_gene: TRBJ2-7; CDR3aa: CASSFGGRNEQYF; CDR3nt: TGTGCCAGCAGTTTCGGGGGGCGGAACGAGCAGTACTTC
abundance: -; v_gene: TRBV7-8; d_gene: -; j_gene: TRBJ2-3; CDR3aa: CASSLTVTSTDTQYF; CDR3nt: TGTGCCAGCAGCCTGACAGTCACTAGCACAGATACGCAGTATTTT
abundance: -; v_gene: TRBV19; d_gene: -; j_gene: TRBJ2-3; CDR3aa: CASSIGGFTDTQYF; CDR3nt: TGTGCCAGTAGTATTGGAGGGTTCACAGATACGCAGTATTTT
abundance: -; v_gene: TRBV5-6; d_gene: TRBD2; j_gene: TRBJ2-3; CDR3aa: CASTLLAGRAGDTQYF; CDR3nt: TGTGCCAGCACCCTACTAGCGGGGAGGGCCGGAGATACGCAGTATTTT
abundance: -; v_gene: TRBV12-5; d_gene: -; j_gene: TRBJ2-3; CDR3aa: CASGFWLGVRTDTQYF; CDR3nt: TGTGCTAGTGGTTTCTGGTTAGGGGTGAGGACAGATACGCAGTATTTT
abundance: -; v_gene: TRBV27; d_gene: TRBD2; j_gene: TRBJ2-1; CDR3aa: CASSPRPGLAANEQFF; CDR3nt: TGTGCCAGCAGTCCTCGCCCCGGACTAGCGGCCAATGAGCAGTTCTTC
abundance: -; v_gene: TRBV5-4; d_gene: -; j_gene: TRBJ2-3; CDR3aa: CASSLKATDTQYF; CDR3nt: TGTGCCAGCAGCTTGAAAGCAACGGATACGCAGTATTTT
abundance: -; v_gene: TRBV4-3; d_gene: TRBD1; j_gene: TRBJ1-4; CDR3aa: CASRRTGGREKLFF; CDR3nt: TGCGCCAGCAGGAGGACAGGGGGGCGCGAAAAACTGTTTTTT
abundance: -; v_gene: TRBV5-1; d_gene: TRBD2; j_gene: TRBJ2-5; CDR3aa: CASSPSGGAEETQYF; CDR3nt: TGCGCCAGCAGCCCCAGCGGGGGGGCCGAGGAGACCCAGTACTTC
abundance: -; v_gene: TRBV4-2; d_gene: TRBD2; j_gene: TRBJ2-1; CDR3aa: CASSQTPRLAGGWEQFF; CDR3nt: TGTGCCAGCAGCCAAACCCCACGACTAGCGGGGGGCTGGGAGCAGTTCTTC
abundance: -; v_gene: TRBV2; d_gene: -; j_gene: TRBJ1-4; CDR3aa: CATKEQPNEKLFF; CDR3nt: TGTGCCACGAAAGAACAGCCCAATGAAAAACTGTTTTTT
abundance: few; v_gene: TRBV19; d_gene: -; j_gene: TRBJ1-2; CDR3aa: CASSPSGFVALYGYTF; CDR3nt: TGTGCCAGTAGTCCGTCAGGGTTTGTTGCCCTCTATGGCTACACCTTC
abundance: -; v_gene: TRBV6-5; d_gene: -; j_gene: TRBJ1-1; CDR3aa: CASSYSEGLNTEAFF; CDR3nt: TGTGCCAGCAGTTACTCGGAGGGTTTGAACACTGAAGCTTTCTTT
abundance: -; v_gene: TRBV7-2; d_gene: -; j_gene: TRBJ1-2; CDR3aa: CASRPTGGGYTF; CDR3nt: TGTGCCAGCAGGCCGACGGGTGGGGGCTACACCTTC
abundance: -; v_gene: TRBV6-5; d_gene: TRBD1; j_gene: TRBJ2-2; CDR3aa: CASTRDRDPPGELFF; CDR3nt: TGTGCCAGCACCCGGGACAGGGACCCTCCCGGGGAGCTGTTTTTT
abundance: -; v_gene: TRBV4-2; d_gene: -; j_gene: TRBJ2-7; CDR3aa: CASSQVSNYEQYF; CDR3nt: TGTGCCAGCAGCCAAGTATCTAACTACGAGCAGTACTTC
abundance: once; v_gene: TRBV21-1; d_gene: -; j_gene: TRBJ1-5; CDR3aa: CASSTHVDRNQPQHF; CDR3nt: TGTGCCAGCAGCACCCATGTAGACAGGAATCAGCCCCAGCATTTT
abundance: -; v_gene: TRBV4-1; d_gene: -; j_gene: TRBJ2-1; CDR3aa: CASSQDPEVRNEQFF; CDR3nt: TGCGCCAGCAGCCAAGATCCTGAGGTTAGGAATGAGCAGTTCTTC
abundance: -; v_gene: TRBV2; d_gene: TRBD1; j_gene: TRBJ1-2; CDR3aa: CASSIPGQGPYSYTF; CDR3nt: TGTGCCAGCAGCATTCCTGGACAGGGGCCTTATAGCTACACCTTC
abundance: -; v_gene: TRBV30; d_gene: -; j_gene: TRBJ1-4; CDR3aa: CAWSSSRLRGGGYEKLFF; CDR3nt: TGTGCCTGGAGTTCATCCCGGTTAAGGGGGGGCGGTTACGAAAAACTGTTTTTT
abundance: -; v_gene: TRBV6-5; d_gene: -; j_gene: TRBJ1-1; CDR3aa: CASSPDRYTEAFF; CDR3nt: TGTGCCAGCAGTCCTGACAGGTACACTGAAGCTTTCTTT
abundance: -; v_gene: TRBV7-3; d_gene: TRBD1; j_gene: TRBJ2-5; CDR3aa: CASSRTGDRDQYF; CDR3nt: TGTGCCAGCAGCCGTACAGGGGACAGAGACCAGTACTTC
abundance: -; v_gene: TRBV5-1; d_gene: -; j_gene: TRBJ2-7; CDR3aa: CASALRGNSYEQYF; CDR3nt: TGCGCCAGCGCCCTCAGGGGCAACTCCTACGAGCAGTACTTC
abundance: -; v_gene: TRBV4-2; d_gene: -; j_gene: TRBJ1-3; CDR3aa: CASSYTTGNSGNTIYF; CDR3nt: TGTGCCAGCAGTTACACTACAGGGAACTCTGGAAACACCATATATTTT
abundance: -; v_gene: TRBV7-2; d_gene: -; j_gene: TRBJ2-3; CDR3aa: CASSSGNPGDTQYF; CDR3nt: TGTGCCAGCAGCTCGGGGAACCCTGGAGATACGCAGTATTTT
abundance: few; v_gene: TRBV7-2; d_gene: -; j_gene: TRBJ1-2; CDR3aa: CASSKDRNYGYTF; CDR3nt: TGTGCCAGCAGCAAGGACAGAAACTATGGCTACACCTTC
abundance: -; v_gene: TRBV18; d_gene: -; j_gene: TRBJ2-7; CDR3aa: CASRTSGSTSYEQYF; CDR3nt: TGTGCCAGTCGAACCTCAGGGTCTACGTCCTACGAGCAGTACTTC
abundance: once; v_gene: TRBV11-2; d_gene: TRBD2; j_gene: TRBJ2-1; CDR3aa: CASSPGLAGLNEQFF; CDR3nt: TGTGCCAGCAGCCCCGGGCTAGCGGGGTTGAATGAGCAGTTCTTC
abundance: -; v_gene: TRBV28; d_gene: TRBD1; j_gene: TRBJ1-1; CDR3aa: CASSFPGGTEAFF; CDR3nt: TGTGCCAGCAGTTTCCCAGGGGGCACTGAAGCTTTCTTT
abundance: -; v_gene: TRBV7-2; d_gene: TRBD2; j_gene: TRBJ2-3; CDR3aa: CASSSLAGLADTQYF; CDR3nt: TGTGCCAGCAGCTCACTAGCGGGGCTCGCAGATACGCAGTATTTT
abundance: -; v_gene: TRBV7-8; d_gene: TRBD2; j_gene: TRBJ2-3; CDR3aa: CASSPRVGGFGADTQYF; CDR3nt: TGTGCCAGCAGCCCCCGGGTCGGGGGGTTTGGGGCAGATACGCAGTATTTT
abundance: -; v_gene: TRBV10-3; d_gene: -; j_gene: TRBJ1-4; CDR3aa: CAIREGGGANEKLFF; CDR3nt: TGTGCCATCAGGGAGGGCGGCGGTGCTAATGAAAAACTGTTTTTT
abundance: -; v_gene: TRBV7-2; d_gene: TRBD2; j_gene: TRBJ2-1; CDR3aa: CASSLGGSGTYNEQFF; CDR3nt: TGTGCCAGCAGCTTAGGTGGTAGCGGGACATACAATGAGCAGTTCTTC